This is a list of T cell receptor beta chains from one sample in a study of cytomegalovirus exposure and HLA in healthy donors. Clones were read by immunoSEQ multiplex PCR, and TCRdb kept only the in-frame ones, dropping some. The sample includes approximately 90,000 clones, 93% of them seen just once. Sequencing used PBMCs. The receptors stem from a woman in her 30s in good health and CMV-seropositive. Both conserved end residues are part of each CDR3. The order of the fields is V gene, J gene, D gene, clone size, CDR3 protein, CDR3 DNA. A D gene is named only where the DNA matches it firmly. Clone size is given for some rows only: seen once, a few or many times, or a class if the clone is expanded.

v_call: TRBV19
j_call: TRBJ2-7
d_call: TRBD2
clone_size: .
cdr3_aa: CASSMGPSVGGSYYEQYF
cdr3_nt: TGTGCCAGTAGTATGGGACCAAGCGTCGGGGGGTCGTACTACGAGCAGTACTTC

v_call: TRBV4-1
j_call: TRBJ2-3
d_call: TRBD1
clone_size: .
cdr3_aa: CASSQVSRDRGSTDTQYF
cdr3_nt: TGCGCCAGCAGCCAAGTTTCGCGGGACAGGGGTTCCACAGATACGCAGTATTTT

v_call: TRBV5-1
j_call: TRBJ1-6
d_call: .
clone_size: .
cdr3_aa: CASSLRGGSPSYNSPLHF
cdr3_nt: TGCGCCAGCAGCTTGAGAGGAGGATCCCCTTCGTATAATTCACCCCTCCACTTT

v_call: TRBV6-5
j_call: TRBJ1-1
d_call: .
clone_size: .
cdr3_aa: CASSSTQGRGAFF
cdr3_nt: TGTGCCAGCAGTTCCACACAGGGCCGGGGAGCTTTCTTT

v_call: TRBV12-5
j_call: TRBJ2-1
d_call: TRBD2
clone_size: .
cdr3_aa: CASGTTSGRGNEQFF
cdr3_nt: TGTGCTAGTGGCACGACTAGCGGGAGAGGGAATGAGCAGTTCTTC

v_call: TRBV7-8
j_call: TRBJ1-2
d_call: .
clone_size: .
cdr3_aa: CASSLGRKGYGYTF
cdr3_nt: TGTGCCAGCAGCTTGGGCAGGAAAGGCTATGGCTACACCTTC

v_call: TRBV9
j_call: TRBJ2-7
d_call: TRBD2
clone_size: .
cdr3_aa: CASSVGLAERYEQYF
cdr3_nt: TGTGCCAGCAGCGTAGGTCTAGCGGAACGTTACGAGCAGTACTTC

v_call: TRBV19
j_call: TRBJ2-7
d_call: TRBD2
clone_size: .
cdr3_aa: CASSMYPRTSPTDYEQYF
cdr3_nt: TGTGCCAGTAGTATGTACCCACGGACTAGTCCAACTGACTACGAGCAGTACTTC

v_call: TRBV6-5
j_call: TRBJ2-7
d_call: .
clone_size: once
cdr3_aa: CASSYGDIYEQYF
cdr3_nt: TGTGCCAGCAGTTATGGGGACATATACGAGCAGTACTTC

v_call: TRBV7-9
j_call: TRBJ1-3
d_call: .
clone_size: .
cdr3_aa: CASSLIGRGTGNTIYF
cdr3_nt: TGTGCCAGCAGCTTAATCGGTAGGGGAACTGGAAACACCATATATTTT

v_call: TRBV7-7
j_call: TRBJ2-5
d_call: TRBD1
clone_size: .
cdr3_aa: CASSQGQAKETQYF
cdr3_nt: TGTGCCAGCAGCCAAGGACAGGCTAAAGAGACCCAGTACTTC

v_call: TRBV4-1
j_call: TRBJ2-7
d_call: .
clone_size: .
cdr3_aa: CASSQELHGSYEQYF
cdr3_nt: TGCGCCAGCAGCCAAGAACTTCACGGCTCCTACGAGCAGTACTTC

v_call: TRBV28
j_call: TRBJ1-2
d_call: .
clone_size: .
cdr3_aa: CASSGPRGRNYGYTF
cdr3_nt: TGTGCCAGCAGCGGACCCAGGGGACGCAACTATGGCTACACCTTC

v_call: TRBV6-1
j_call: TRBJ2-7
d_call: TRBD2
clone_size: .
cdr3_aa: CASSATSGSPYEQYF
cdr3_nt: TGTGCCAGCAGTGCGACTAGCGGGTCCCCCTACGAGCAGTACTTC

v_call: TRBV6-1
j_call: TRBJ2-3
d_call: .
clone_size: .
cdr3_aa: CASSASTGIGTDTQYF
cdr3_nt: TGTGCCAGCAGTGCCTCCACAGGGATAGGGACAGATACGCAGTATTTT

v_call: TRBV7-2
j_call: TRBJ2-2
d_call: TRBD1
clone_size: .
cdr3_aa: CASSQDRRNTGELFF
cdr3_nt: TGTGCCAGCAGCCAGGACAGGCGGAACACCGGGGAGCTGTTTTTT

v_call: TRBV5-4
j_call: TRBJ2-2
d_call: .
clone_size: .
cdr3_aa: CASSTGVPGELFF
cdr3_nt: TGTGCCAGCAGTACGGGGGTTCCCGGGGAGCTGTTTTTT

v_call: TRBV28
j_call: TRBJ2-3
d_call: TRBD1
clone_size: few
cdr3_aa: CASSLYSREGAADTQYF
cdr3_nt: TGTGCCAGCAGTTTATATTCTCGAGAGGGGGCCGCAGATACGCAGTATTTT

v_call: TRBV13
j_call: TRBJ1-2
d_call: .
clone_size: once
cdr3_aa: CASSRGQNYGYTF
cdr3_nt: TGTGCCAGCAGCCGCGGACAGAACTATGGCTACACCTTC

v_call: TRBV5-6
j_call: TRBJ1-2
d_call: TRBD1
clone_size: .
cdr3_aa: CASSFDRGDYGYTF
cdr3_nt: TGTGCCAGCAGCTTTGACAGGGGAGACTATGGCTACACCTTC

v_call: TRBV5-4
j_call: TRBJ2-7
d_call: .
clone_size: .
cdr3_aa: CASSRKGDEQYF
cdr3_nt: TGTGCCAGCAGCAGAAAAGGGGACGAGCAGTACTTC

v_call: TRBV7-2
j_call: TRBJ2-7
d_call: TRBD2
clone_size: .
cdr3_aa: CASSFRGSRYEQYF
cdr3_nt: TGTGCCAGCAGCTTTCGCGGGAGTCGTTACGAGCAGTACTTC

v_call: TRBV7-9
j_call: TRBJ2-1
d_call: TRBD2
clone_size: .
cdr3_aa: CASSLERTSGRAEQFF
cdr3_nt: TGTGCCAGCAGCTTAGAGCGGACTAGCGGGAGGGCTGAGCAGTTCTTC

v_call: TRBV7-6
j_call: TRBJ2-5
d_call: .
clone_size: .
cdr3_aa: CASSLGGGGYQETQYF
cdr3_nt: TGTGCCAGCAGCTTAGGAGGGGGGGGATACCAAGAGACCCAGTACTTC

v_call: TRBV7-8
j_call: TRBJ2-1
d_call: TRBD2
clone_size: .
cdr3_aa: CASSLEGGLAGGSYEQFF
cdr3_nt: TGTGCCAGCAGCTTAGAAGGGGGGCTAGCGGGAGGGTCGTATGAGCAGTTCTTC

v_call: TRBV28
j_call: TRBJ1-5
d_call: TRBD1
clone_size: .
cdr3_aa: CASETGYRTQPQHF
cdr3_nt: TGTGCCAGTGAGACAGGGTATAGGACTCAGCCCCAGCATTTT

v_call: TRBV9
j_call: TRBJ1-1
d_call: .
clone_size: .
cdr3_aa: CASSPPSSGLSRAFF
cdr3_nt: TGTGCCAGCAGCCCCCCGTCTTCAGGGTTATCTAGAGCTTTCTTT

v_call: TRBV18
j_call: TRBJ2-3
d_call: .
clone_size: .
cdr3_aa: CASSPRDSTDTQYF
cdr3_nt: TGTGCCAGCTCACCTAGGGACTCGACAGATACGCAGTATTTT

v_call: TRBV9
j_call: TRBJ1-2
d_call: TRBD1
clone_size: .
cdr3_aa: CASSKTGDFNYGYTF
cdr3_nt: TGTGCCAGCAGCAAAACAGGGGATTTTAACTATGGCTACACCTTC